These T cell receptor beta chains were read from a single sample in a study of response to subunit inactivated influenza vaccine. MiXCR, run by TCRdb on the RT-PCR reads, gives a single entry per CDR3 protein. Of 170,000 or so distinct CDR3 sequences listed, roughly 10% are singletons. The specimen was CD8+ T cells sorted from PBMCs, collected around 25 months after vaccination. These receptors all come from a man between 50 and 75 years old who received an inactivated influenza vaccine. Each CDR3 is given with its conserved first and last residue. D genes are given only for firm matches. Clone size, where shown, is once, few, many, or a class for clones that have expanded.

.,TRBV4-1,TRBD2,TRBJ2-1,TGCGCCAGCAGCCGGACTAGCGGGGGAGTCTATGAGCAGTTCTTC,CASSRTSGGVYEQFF
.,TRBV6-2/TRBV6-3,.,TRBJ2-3,TGTGCCAGCAGTTACTCGACAAGACCCTACCCCACAGATACGCAGTATTTT,CASSYSTRPYPTDTQYF
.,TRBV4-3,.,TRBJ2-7,TGCGCCAGCAGCTCAAGTTGGGGGATCTACGAGCAGTACTTC,CASSSSWGIYEQYF
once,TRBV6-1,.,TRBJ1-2,TGTGCCAGCAGTGAAGTAAACAGGGCGAACTATGGCTACACCTTC,CASSEVNRANYGYTF
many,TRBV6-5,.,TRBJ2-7,TGTGCCAGCAGTTACTCGATGGGAAGGATGGAGCAGTACTTC,CASSYSMGRMEQYF
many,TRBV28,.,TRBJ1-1,TGTGCCAGCAGTTTAATGGAACTGAACACTGAAGCTTTCTTT,CASSLMELNTEAFF
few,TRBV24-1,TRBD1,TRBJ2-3,TGTGCCACCAGTGATTTCGACCCGCCGGGACAGGGGGCAGATACGCAGTATTTT,CATSDFDPPGQGADTQYF
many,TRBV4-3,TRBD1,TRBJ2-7,TGCGCCAGCAGCCAAGGGACGGGGACAGGTTACGAGCAGTACTTC,CASSQGTGTGYEQYF
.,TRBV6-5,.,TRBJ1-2,TGTGCCAGCAGTTACTCCCTCCAGGCACGGTCTTACGGCTACACCTTC,CASSYSLQARSYGYTF
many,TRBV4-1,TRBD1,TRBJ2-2,TGCGCCAGCAGCCAAGATATTGGGGACAGGGGAATCGGGGAGCTGTTTTTT,CASSQDIGDRGIGELFF
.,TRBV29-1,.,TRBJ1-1,TGCAGCGTTGACCCAACAGATTGGTACGGGACTGAAGCTTTCTTT,CSVDPTDWYGTEAFF
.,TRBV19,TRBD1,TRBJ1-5,TGTGCCAGTAGTATAGATCATCAGGGGGCTTTAAATCAGCCCCAGCATTTT,CASSIDHQGALNQPQHF
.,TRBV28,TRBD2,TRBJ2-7,TGTGCCAGCAGTTCCTTTACAATGCAGGGGACTAGGCAACTTTACGAGCAGTACTTC,CASSSFTMQGTRQLYEQYF
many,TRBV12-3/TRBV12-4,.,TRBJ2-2,TGTGCCAGCAGTCCCGACTATCCTAACACCGGGGAGCTGTTTTTT,CASSPDYPNTGELFF
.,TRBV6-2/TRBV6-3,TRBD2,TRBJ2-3,TGTGCCAGCAGTTACCCCTTCGAACCGACTAGCGGGGGGCGAGCAGATACGCAGTATTTT,CASSYPFEPTSGGRADTQYF
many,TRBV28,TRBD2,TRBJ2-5,TGTGCCAGCAGCCCCCAACTAGCGGGAGGGCAAGAGACCCAGTACTTC,CASSPQLAGGQETQYF
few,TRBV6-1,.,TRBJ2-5,TGTGCCAGCAGTGAAACTGCAGGGTCGGGAGAGACCCAGTACTTC,CASSETAGSGETQYF
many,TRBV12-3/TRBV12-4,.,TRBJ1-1,TGTGCCAGCAGTTTAGAGGCAGGGACTGAAGCTTTCTTT,CASSLEAGTEAFF
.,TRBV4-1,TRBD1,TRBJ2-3,TGCGCCAGCAGCCAAGGGACAGGGCCAACAGATACGCAGTATTTT,CASSQGTGPTDTQYF
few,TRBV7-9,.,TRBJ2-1,TGTGCCAGCAGCTTAGTGGTCCAGACAGCCTACAATGAGCAGTTCTTC,CASSLVVQTAYNEQFF
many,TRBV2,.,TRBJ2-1,TGTGCCAGCGGGGGTGACCCCTCCTACAATGAGCAGTTCTTC,CASGGDPSYNEQFF
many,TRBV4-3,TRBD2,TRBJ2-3,TGCGCCAGCAGCCAAACCGCGGGGGAAAAGACAGATACGCAGTATTTT,CASSQTAGEKTDTQYF
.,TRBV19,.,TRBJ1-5,TGTGCCAGTAGTATTTTTAATCAGCCCCAGCATTTT,CASSIFNQPQHF
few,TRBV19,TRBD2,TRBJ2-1,TGTGCCAGTAGTACCGGACTAGATTCGTACAATGAGCAGTTCTTC,CASSTGLDSYNEQFF
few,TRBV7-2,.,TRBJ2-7,TGTGCCAGCAGCTCTATCCACGAGCAGTACTTC,CASSSIHEQYF
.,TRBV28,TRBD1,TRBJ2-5,TGTGCCAGTCAAACCCCAGGGGGCGCGATAGAGACCCAGTACTTC,CASQTPGGAIETQYF
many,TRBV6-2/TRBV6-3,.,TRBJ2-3,TGTGCCAGCAGCTGGAGACTGGCGAGAGGGCAGTATTTT,CASSWRLARGQYF
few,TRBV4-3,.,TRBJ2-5,TGCGCCAGCAGCCAAGACGGGCTAGCCCGAGAGACCCAGTACTTC,CASSQDGLARETQYF